Listed below are T cell receptor beta chains from one sample, sequenced in a study of T cell changes during pregnancy in multiple sclerosis. Sequenced by immunoSEQ multiplex PCR; TCRdb stores in-frame clones only, minus some. Here the sample spans about 35,000 clones, roughly nine tenths being singletons. Source: peripheral blood, taken in the third trimester of pregnancy. Source of these receptors: a female donor in good health, enrolled as a control in a pregnancy study. Each CDR3 is given with its conserved first and last residue. D genes are given only for firm matches. Only some rows state a clone size, as once, few, many or a class for expanded clones.

TRBJ2-1 | TRBV5-6 | NA | NA | CASSFDLTPYNEQFF | TGTGCCAGCAGCTTTGATCTAACCCCCTACAATGAGCAGTTCTTC
TRBJ2-2 | TRBV7-2 | TRBD2 | NA | CASSRDYNTGELFF | TGTGCCAGCAGCCGGGACTACAACACCGGGGAGCTGTTTTTT
TRBJ2-5 | TRBV15 | TRBD2 | NA | CATSRDNSGGAYF | TGTGCCACCAGCAGAGATAATAGCGGGGGGGCGTACTTC
TRBJ1-2 | TRBV6-6 | TRBD1 | few | CASSRPGQLYGYTF | TGTGCCAGCAGTCGCCCGGGACAGCTTTATGGCTACACCTTC
TRBJ2-7 | TRBV28 | TRBD2 | NA | CASSSDSGRTPNYEQYF | TGTGCCAGCAGTTCGGATAGCGGGAGAACGCCTAACTACGAGCAGTACTTC
TRBJ1-6 | TRBV6-6 | NA | medium-sized | CASSAGGGSPLHF | TGTGCCAGCAGTGCCGGCGGGGGGTCACCCCTCCACTTT
TRBJ2-1 | TRBV19 | TRBD2 | NA | CASKRLAGETNEQFF | TGTGCCAGTAAAAGACTAGCGGGAGAGACGAATGAGCAGTTCTTC
TRBJ1-5 | TRBV7-9 | NA | NA | CASSPEGGSYSNQPQHF | TGTGCCAGCAGCCCGGAGGGGGGGTCCTATAGCAATCAGCCCCAGCATTTT
TRBJ2-3 | TRBV30 | TRBD1 | NA | CAWSSGTADTQYF | TGTGCCTGGAGTTCCGGGACAGCAGATACGCAGTATTTT
TRBJ2-1 | TRBV27 | NA | NA | CASSLSRGYNEQFF | TGTGCCAGCAGTTTATCCAGGGGTTACAATGAGCAGTTCTTC
TRBJ2-3 | TRBV15 | TRBD1 | NA | CATSKSGGVDTQYF | TGTGCCACCAGCAAATCAGGGGGCGTAGATACGCAGTATTTT
TRBJ1-5 | TRBV6-5 | TRBD1 | NA | CASKRQGALNQPQHF | TGTGCCAGCAAACGCCAGGGGGCCCTCAATCAGCCCCAGCATTTT
TRBJ1-2 | TRBV5-6 | TRBD1 | NA | CASSRDRGWYGYTF | TGTGCCAGCAGTCGTGACAGGGGGTGGTATGGCTACACCTTC
TRBJ2-7 | TRBV2 | TRBD1 | NA | CASSARQGSAYEQYF | TGTGCCAGCAGTGCCCGACAGGGGTCCGCCTACGAGCAGTACTTC
TRBJ2-3 | TRBV15 | TRBD2 | NA | CATSAVGAGPTDTQYF | TGTGCCACCAGCGCCGTAGGAGCGGGACCCACAGATACGCAGTATTTT
TRBJ2-1 | TRBV7-9 | TRBD2 | NA | CASSLEGLARVF | TGTGCCAGCAGCTTAGAGGGACTAGCGCGGGTCTTC
TRBJ2-5 | TRBV27 | TRBD1 | NA | CASSSPLRQGRETQYF | TGTGCCAGCAGTTCCCCGCTAAGACAGGGGCGAGAGACCCAGTACTTC
TRBJ2-3 | TRBV10-3 | NA | NA | CAISATADRTDTQYF | TGTGCCATCAGCGCTACGGCCGACAGGACAGATACGCAGTATTTT
TRBJ2-5 | TRBV6-1 | TRBD2 | NA | CASSEEAGTQETQYF | TGTGCCAGCAGTGAAGAAGCGGGGACCCAAGAGACCCAGTACTTC
TRBJ1-2 | TRBV13 | TRBD1 | NA | CASSRRDSNYGYTF | TGTGCCAGCAGCCGTCGGGACAGCAACTATGGCTACACCTTC
TRBJ2-7 | TRBV18 | TRBD1 | NA | CASSLPDREREQYF | TGTGCCAGCTCACTCCCGGACAGGGAGCGCGAGCAGTACTTC
TRBJ1-4 | TRBV7-2 | NA | NA | CASSHHSGVNEKLFF | TGTGCCAGCAGCCATCACTCGGGGGTTAATGAAAAACTGTTTTTT
TRBJ2-7 | TRBV7-9 | TRBD1 | NA | CASSQRTGGSEQYF | TGTGCCAGCAGCCAAAGGACAGGGGGTAGCGAGCAGTACTTC
TRBJ2-1 | TRBV4-1 | TRBD2 | NA | CASSQPTSGVNNEQFF | TGCGCCAGCAGCCAACCTACTAGCGGGGTTAACAATGAGCAGTTCTTC
TRBJ2-1 | TRBV4-1 | NA | NA | CASSPLGGYSYNEQFF | TGCGCCAGCAGCCCGTTAGGAGGGTACTCCTACAATGAGCAGTTCTTC
TRBJ1-1 | TRBV10-2 | TRBD1 | NA | CASSETDRIRSTEAFF | TGCGCCAGCAGTGAGACGGACAGGATTCGTAGCACTGAAGCTTTCTTT
TRBJ2-1 | TRBV5-6 | NA | once | CASSLGLAIDTEQFF | TGTGCCAGCAGCTTGGGGCTAGCGATCGACACGGAGCAGTTCTTC
TRBJ2-7 | TRBV6-1 | NA | once | CASSDRGFDEQYF | TGTGCCAGCAGTGACAGGGGATTCGACGAGCAGTACTTC
TRBJ2-7 | TRBV5-6 | TRBD1 | NA | CASSWQGAYEQYF | TGTGCCAGCAGCTGGCAGGGGGCCTACGAGCAGTACTTC
TRBJ1-5 | TRBV19 | NA | NA | CAVSPRQGETPQHF | TGTGCCGTCTCCCCTCGGCAGGGCGAGACGCCCCAGCATTTT
TRBJ2-5 | TRBV9 | TRBD2 | NA | CASSPASGGAETQYF | TGTGCCAGCAGCCCAGCTAGCGGGGGGGCTGAGACCCAGTACTTC
TRBJ2-3 | TRBV5-1 | NA | NA | CASRKDSSDTQYF | TGCGCCAGCCGAAAGGACAGTTCAGATACGCAGTATTTT
TRBJ1-1 | TRBV28 | NA | NA | CAAGVGTGLSNTEAFF | TGTGCCGCCGGCGTGGGGACCGGACTATCGAACACTGAAGCTTTCTTT
TRBJ1-1 | TRBV19 | TRBD1 | NA | CASSTTLTGNPEAFF | TGTGCCAGTAGTACCACCTTGACAGGGAACCCTGAAGCTTTCTTT
TRBJ1-2 | TRBV6-1 | TRBD1 | NA | CASNRDRGSYGYTF | TGTGCCAGCAATCGCGACAGGGGGAGCTATGGCTACACCTTC